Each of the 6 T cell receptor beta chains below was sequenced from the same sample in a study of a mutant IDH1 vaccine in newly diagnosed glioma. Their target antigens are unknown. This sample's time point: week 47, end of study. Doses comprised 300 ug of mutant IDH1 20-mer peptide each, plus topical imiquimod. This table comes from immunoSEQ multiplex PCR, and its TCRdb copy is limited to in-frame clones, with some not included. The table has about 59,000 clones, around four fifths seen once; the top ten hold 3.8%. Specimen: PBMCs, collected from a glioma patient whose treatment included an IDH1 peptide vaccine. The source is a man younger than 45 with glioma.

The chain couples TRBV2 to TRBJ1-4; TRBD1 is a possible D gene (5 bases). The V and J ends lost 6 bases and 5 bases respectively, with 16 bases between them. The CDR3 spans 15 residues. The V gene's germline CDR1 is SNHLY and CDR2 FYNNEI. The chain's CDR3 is CASRTGDASNEKLFF. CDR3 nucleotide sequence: TGTGCCAGCAGAACCGGGGACGCTTCAAATGAAAAACTGTTTTTT.

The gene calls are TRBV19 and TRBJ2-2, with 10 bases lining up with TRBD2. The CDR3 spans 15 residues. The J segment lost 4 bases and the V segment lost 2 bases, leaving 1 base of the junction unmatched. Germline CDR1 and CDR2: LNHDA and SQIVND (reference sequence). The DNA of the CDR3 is TGTGCCAGTAGTATAAGCGGGGGGGCCACCGGGGAGCTGTTTTTT. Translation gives CASSISGGATGELFF.

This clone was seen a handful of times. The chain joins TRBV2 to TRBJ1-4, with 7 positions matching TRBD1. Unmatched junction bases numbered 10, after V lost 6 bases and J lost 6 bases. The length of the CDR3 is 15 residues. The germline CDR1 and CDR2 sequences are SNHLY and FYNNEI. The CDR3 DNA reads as TGTGCCAGCAGGGTCCAGGGGGAGGGGGATGAAAAACTGTTTTTT. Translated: CASRVQGEGDEKLFF.

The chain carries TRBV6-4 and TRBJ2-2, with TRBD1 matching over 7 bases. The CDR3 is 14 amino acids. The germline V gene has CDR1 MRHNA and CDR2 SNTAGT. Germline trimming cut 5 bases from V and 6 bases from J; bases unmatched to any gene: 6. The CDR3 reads CASSRTGTAGELFF. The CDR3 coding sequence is TGTGCCAGCAGTCGTACCGGGACAGCCGGGGAGCTGTTTTTT.

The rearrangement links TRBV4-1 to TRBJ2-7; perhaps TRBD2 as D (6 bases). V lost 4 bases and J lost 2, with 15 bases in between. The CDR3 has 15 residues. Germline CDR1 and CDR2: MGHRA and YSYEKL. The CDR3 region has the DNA TGCGCCAGCAGCCTGGGTTGGGGGGAGACCTACGAGCAGTACTTC. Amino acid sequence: CASSLGWGETYEQYF.

Written as DNA, the CDR3 is TGTGCCAGCAGCCCGAAATTAACGGATGAAAAACTGTTTTTT. This encodes CASSPKLTDEKLFF. This chain uses TRBV7-2 with TRBJ1-4; D is ambiguous. Trimming took off 5 bases at V and 6 bases at J, with 13 bases between the two ends. The CDR3 has 14 residues. Germline CDR1 SGHTA, CDR2 FQGNSA.